A selection of T cell receptor beta chains follows, all from one sample in a study of patients and donors after allogeneic stem cell transplantation. One entry per CDR3 protein, called by TCRdb with MiXCR from the RT-PCR reads. The table includes about a million distinct CDR3 sequences, over 15% detected once. Specimen: blood, either unsorted or a sorted T cell fraction (not recorded which). The receptors were gathered from a human donor who was either an allogeneic HSCT recipient or a stem cell or donor lymphocyte infusion donor (not recorded which). It is not recorded whose cells these are; they may come from a transplant donor. CDR3s include the opening cysteine and the closing phenylalanine or tryptophan. D genes are given only for firm matches. Expanded clones get a size class; other rows say once, few or many, or leave the size out.

V gene: TRBV15; clone size: NA; D gene: TRBD1; CDR3 length: 17; J gene: TRBJ1-2; CDR3 DNA: TGTGCCACCAGCAGAGATTCCGGGACAGGGGTCGTCTATGGCTACACCTTC; CDR3 protein: CATSRDSGTGVVYGYTF
V gene: TRBV4-1; clone size: few; D gene: NA; CDR3 length: 14; J gene: TRBJ1-1; CDR3 DNA: TGCGCCAGCAGCCAAGATGGGGCCAACACTGAAGCTTTCTTT; CDR3 protein: CASSQDGANTEAFF
V gene: TRBV30; clone size: few; D gene: NA; CDR3 length: 15; J gene: TRBJ2-1; CDR3 DNA: TGTGCCTGGAGTAATCTTGGCAGTATTAACAATGAGCAGTTCTTC; CDR3 protein: CAWSNLGSINNEQFF
V gene: TRBV5-5; clone size: NA; D gene: NA; CDR3 length: 15; J gene: TRBJ1-6; CDR3 DNA: TGTGCCAGCAGGGAGGGTCGGGGGGATAATTCACCCCTCCACTTT; CDR3 protein: CASREGRGDNSPLHF
V gene: TRBV3-1; clone size: few; D gene: NA; CDR3 length: 16; J gene: TRBJ1-2; CDR3 DNA: TGTGCCAGCAGCCAAGATACGGGGAACCCTAACTATGGCTACACCTTC; CDR3 protein: CASSQDTGNPNYGYTF
V gene: TRBV20-1; clone size: NA; D gene: TRBD2; CDR3 length: 19; J gene: TRBJ2-3; CDR3 DNA: TGCAGTGCCAAAGGTGGGCTAGCGGCCCTGGGCCGGAGCACAGATACGCAGTATTTT; CDR3 protein: CSAKGGLAALGRSTDTQYF
V gene: TRBV20-1; clone size: few; D gene: NA; CDR3 length: 16; J gene: TRBJ1-4; CDR3 DNA: TGCAGTGCTAGGGAGGGGGGAAGGGCTGCTAATGAAAAACTGTTTTTT; CDR3 protein: CSAREGGRAANEKLFF
V gene: TRBV12-3/TRBV12-4; clone size: NA; D gene: NA; CDR3 length: 16; J gene: TRBJ2-2; CDR3 DNA: TGTGCCAGCAGCGACCTCTTTGGGGGCTTGACCGGGGAGCTGTTTTTT; CDR3 protein: CASSDLFGGLTGELFF
V gene: TRBV7-3; clone size: few; D gene: NA; CDR3 length: 11; J gene: TRBJ1-1; CDR3 DNA: TGTGCCAGCAGCCAAGACCGGGGCGCTTTCTTT; CDR3 protein: CASSQDRGAFF
V gene: TRBV2; clone size: once; D gene: NA; CDR3 length: 15; J gene: TRBJ2-6; CDR3 DNA: TGTGCCAGCAGTATCCAGGCTCTGGGGGCCAACGTCCTGACTTTC; CDR3 protein: CASSIQALGANVLTF
V gene: TRBV5-5; clone size: NA; D gene: NA; CDR3 length: 15; J gene: TRBJ1-5; CDR3 DNA: TGTGCCAGCAGCTTGGCCGGTCATGGAGATCAGCCCCAGCATTTT; CDR3 protein: CASSLAGHGDQPQHF
V gene: TRBV20-1; clone size: NA; D gene: NA; CDR3 length: 18; J gene: TRBJ1-6; CDR3 DNA: TGCAGTGCTAGAGACCCTGGGGTGGGGGATTCAGTGGATTCACCCCTCCACTTT; CDR3 protein: CSARDPGVGDSVDSPLHF
V gene: TRBV12-3/TRBV12-4; clone size: few; D gene: NA; CDR3 length: 17; J gene: TRBJ1-5; CDR3 DNA: TGTGCCAGCTGTCAAGGTCAGGCAGCCCATAGCAATCAGCCCCAGCATTTT; CDR3 protein: CASCQGQAAHSNQPQHF